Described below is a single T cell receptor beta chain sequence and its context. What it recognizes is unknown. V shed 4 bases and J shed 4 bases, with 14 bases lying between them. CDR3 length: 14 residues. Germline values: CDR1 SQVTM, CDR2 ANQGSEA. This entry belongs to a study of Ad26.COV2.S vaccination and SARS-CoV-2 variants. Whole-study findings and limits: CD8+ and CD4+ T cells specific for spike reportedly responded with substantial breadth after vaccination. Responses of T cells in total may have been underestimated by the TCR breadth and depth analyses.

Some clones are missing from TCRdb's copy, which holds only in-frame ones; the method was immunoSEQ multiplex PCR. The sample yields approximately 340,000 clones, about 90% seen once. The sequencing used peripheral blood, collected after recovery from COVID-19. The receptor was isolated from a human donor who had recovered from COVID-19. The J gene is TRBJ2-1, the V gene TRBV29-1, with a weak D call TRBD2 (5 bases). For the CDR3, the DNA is TGCAGCGTTGTTGAACTAGTATCTTACAATGAGCAGTTCTTC. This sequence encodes CSVVELVSYNEQFF.